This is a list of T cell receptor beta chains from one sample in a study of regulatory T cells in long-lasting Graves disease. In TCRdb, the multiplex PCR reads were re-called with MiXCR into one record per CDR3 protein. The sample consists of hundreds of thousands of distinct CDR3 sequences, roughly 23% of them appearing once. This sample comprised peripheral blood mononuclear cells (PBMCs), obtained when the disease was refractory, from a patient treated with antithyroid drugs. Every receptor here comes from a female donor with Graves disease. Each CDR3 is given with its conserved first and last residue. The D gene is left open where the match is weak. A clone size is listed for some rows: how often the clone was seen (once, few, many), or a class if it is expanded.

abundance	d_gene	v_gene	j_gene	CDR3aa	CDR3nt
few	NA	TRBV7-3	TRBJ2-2	CASSPSGGMNTGELFF	TGTGCCAGCAGCCCTTCTGGCGGGATGAACACCGGGGAGCTGTTTTTT
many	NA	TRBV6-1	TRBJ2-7	CASSRRDYEQYF	TGTGCCAGCAGTCGCAGGGATTACGAGCAGTACTTC
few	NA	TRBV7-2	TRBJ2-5	CASSSRGGQYF	TGTGCCAGCAGCAGTCGAGGCGGCCAGTACTTC
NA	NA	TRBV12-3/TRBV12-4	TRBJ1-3	CASSLEGNPGNTIYF	TGTGCCAGCAGTTTGGAAGGCAATCCTGGAAACACCATATATTTT
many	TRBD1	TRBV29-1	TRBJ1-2	CSVEGWTGGGYTF	TGCAGCGTTGAAGGATGGACAGGGGGTGGCTACACCTTC
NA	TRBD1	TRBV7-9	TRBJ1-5	CASSYGQGFGEPQHF	TGTGCCAGCAGCTACGGACAGGGGTTTGGGGAGCCCCAGCATTTT
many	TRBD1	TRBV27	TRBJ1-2	CASSYGTGSSGYTF	TGTGCCAGCAGTTACGGGACAGGGAGCTCCGGCTACACCTTC
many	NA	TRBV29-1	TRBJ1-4	CSVEKAGSGNEKLFF	TGCAGCGTTGAGAAGGCCGGCTCGGGGAATGAAAAACTGTTTTTT
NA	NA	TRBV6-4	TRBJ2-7	CASSDYSWGLDEQYF	TGTGCCAGCAGTGATTACAGCTGGGGTCTGGACGAGCAGTACTTC
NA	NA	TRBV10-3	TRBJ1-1	CAISEGYGRIMNTEAFF	TGTGCCATCAGTGAGGGTTATGGGAGGATTATGAACACTGAAGCTTTCTTT
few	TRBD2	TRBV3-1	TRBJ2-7	CASSQGPLSGSSYEQYF	TGTGCCAGCAGCCAAGGACCACTTAGCGGGAGCTCCTACGAGCAGTACTTC
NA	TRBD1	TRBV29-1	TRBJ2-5	CSVEGTGDSQETQYF	TGCAGCGTTGAAGGGACAGGGGACTCACAAGAGACCCAGTACTTC
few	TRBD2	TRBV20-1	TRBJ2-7	CSARDIALLAGGNEQYF	TGCAGTGCTAGAGATATTGCCCTTCTAGCGGGAGGGAACGAGCAGTACTTC
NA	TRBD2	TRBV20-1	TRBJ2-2	CSARTLAGAGGELFF	TGCAGTGCTAGAACCCTAGCGGGAGCCGGCGGGGAGCTGTTTTTT
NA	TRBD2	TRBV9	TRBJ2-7	CASSGATSGSYEQYF	TGTGCCAGCAGCGGGGCTACTAGCGGGAGTTACGAGCAGTACTTC
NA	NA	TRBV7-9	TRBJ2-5	CASSLKRETQYF	TGTGCCAGCAGCTTAAAAAGGGAGACCCAGTACTTC
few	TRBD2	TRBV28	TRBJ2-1	CASSLDRLAGANF	TGTGCCAGCAGTCTCGATCGACTAGCGGGAGCGAACTTC
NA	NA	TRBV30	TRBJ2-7	CAWSGQDYYEQYF	TGTGCCTGGAGTGGGCAAGACTACTACGAGCAGTACTTC
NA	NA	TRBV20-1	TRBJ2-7	CSASQLAVSYEQYF	TGCAGTGCGAGCCAGCTAGCCGTTTCCTACGAGCAGTACTTC
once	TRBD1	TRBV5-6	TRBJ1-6	CASSLGQGRDSPLHF	TGTGCCAGCAGCTTGGGACAGGGAAGAGATTCACCCCTCCACTTT
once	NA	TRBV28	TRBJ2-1	CASSLLSDVHEQFF	NA
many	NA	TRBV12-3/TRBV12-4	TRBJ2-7	CASSPPGTVPYEQYF	TGTGCCAGCAGCCCCCCCGGGACGGTACCCTACGAGCAGTACTTC
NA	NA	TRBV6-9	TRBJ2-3	CASSYNPRTASTDTQYF	TGTGCCAGCAGTTATAACCCACGGACGGCGAGCACAGATACGCAGTATTTT
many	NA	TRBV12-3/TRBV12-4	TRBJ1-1	CASSLAPSYNTEAFF	TGTGCCAGCAGTTTAGCTCCCAGCTACAACACTGAAGCTTTCTTT
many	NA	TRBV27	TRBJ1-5	CASSFVGPDQPQHF	TGTGCCAGCAGTTTTGTAGGTCCAGATCAGCCCCAGCATTTT
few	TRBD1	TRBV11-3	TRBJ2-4	CASSRQGQGANQYF	TGTGCCAGCAGCCGCCAGGGGCAGGGGGCCAATCAGTACTTC
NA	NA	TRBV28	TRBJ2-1	CASSLQTRYNEQFF	TGTGCCAGCAGTTTGCAGACTCGTTACAATGAGCAGTTCTTC
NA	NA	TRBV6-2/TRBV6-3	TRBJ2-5	CASSYSKGGVGQETQYF	TGTGCCAGCAGTTACTCGAAGGGCGGGGTGGGGCAAGAGACCCAGTACTTC
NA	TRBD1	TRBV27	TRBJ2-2	CASSLSRQGGNGELFF	TGTGCCAGCAGTTTATCGAGACAGGGTGGGAACGGGGAGCTGTTTTTT
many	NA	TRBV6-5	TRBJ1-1	CASSYSQTGNTEAFF	TGTGCCAGCAGTTATTCCCAGACAGGTAACACTGAAGCTTTCTTT
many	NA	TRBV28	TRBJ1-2	CASAPTRGNGYTF	TGTGCCAGCGCTCCTACTCGAGGGAATGGCTACACCTTC
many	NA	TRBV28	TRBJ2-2	CASSLRSNTGELFF	TGTGCCAGCAGTTTACGGTCGAACACCGGGGAGCTGTTTTTT
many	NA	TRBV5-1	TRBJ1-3	CASSYGSSGNTIYF	TGCGCCAGCAGCTACGGATCCTCTGGAAACACCATATATTTT
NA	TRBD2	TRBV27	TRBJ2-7	CASSLRTSGYSYEQYF	TGTGCCAGCAGTTTACGGACTAGCGGGTACTCCTACGAGCAGTACTTC
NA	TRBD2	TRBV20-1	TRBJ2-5	CSALGLAYQETQYF	TGCAGTGCTTTGGGACTAGCGTACCAAGAGACCCAGTACTTC
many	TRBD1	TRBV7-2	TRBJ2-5	CASSLVGQGSETQYF	TGTGCCAGCAGCTTAGTGGGACAGGGGTCAGAGACCCAGTACTTC
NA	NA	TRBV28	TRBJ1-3	CASSLYTAGTIYF	TGTGCCAGCAGTTTATACACCGCTGGCACCATATATTTT
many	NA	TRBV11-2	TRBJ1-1	CASSPSDRQQSEAFF	TGTGCCAGCAGCCCGAGCGACAGGCAACAGAGTGAAGCTTTCTTT
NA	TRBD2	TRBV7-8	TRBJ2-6	CASSRLNRGRSSPNVLTF	TGTGCCAGCAGCCGCCTTAACCGCGGGAGAAGCTCCCCCAACGTCCTGACTTTC
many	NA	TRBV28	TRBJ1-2	CASSFRGYFGYTF	TGTGCCAGCAGTTTCCGAGGGTACTTTGGCTACACCTTC
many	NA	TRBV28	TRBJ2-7	CASSLPPYEQYF	TGTGCCAGCAGTCTCCCCCCCTACGAGCAGTACTTC
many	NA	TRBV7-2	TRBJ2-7	CASSLDRLGLEQYF	TGTGCCAGCAGCTTAGACCGACTCGGCCTCGAGCAGTACTTC
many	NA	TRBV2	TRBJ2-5	CASTDDGQETQYF	TGTGCCAGCACCGACGACGGCCAAGAGACCCAGTACTTC
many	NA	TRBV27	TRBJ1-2	CASSLGGAGYGYTF	TGTGCCAGCAGTTTAGGTGGGGCCGGGTATGGCTACACCTTC
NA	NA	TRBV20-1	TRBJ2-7	CSARDFGQTYEQYF	TGCAGTGCTAGAGATTTCGGGCAAACCTACGAGCAGTACTTC
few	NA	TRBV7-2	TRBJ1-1	CASSFGEPEAFF	TGTGCCAGCAGCTTCGGTGAGCCGGAAGCTTTCTTT
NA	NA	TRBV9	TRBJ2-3	CASSEDGGYTDTQYF	TGTGCCAGCAGCGAGGACGGAGGGTACACAGATACGCAGTATTTT
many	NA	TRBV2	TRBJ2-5	CASSEETQYF	TGTGCCAGCAGCGAAGAGACCCAGTACTTC